This T cell receptor beta chain was sequenced for a study of T cells in Graves' hyperthyroidism and ophthalmopathy. Regarding the study as a whole: Also found in blood were most expanded thyroid clonotypes above 0.001.

The CDR3 regions of TCR beta were amplified from RNA transcripts. TCR CDR3 regions were first amplified by RT-PCR with HTBI primers. TCRdb reprocessed the multiplex PCR reads via MiXCR and lists one record per CDR3 protein. The table has hundreds of thousands of distinct CDR3 sequences, approximately 20% seen once. A remark on this clonotype: The antigen is undetermined.

Enrolled ophthalmopathy patients presented with a Clinical Activity Score of at least 3, a NOSPECS grade of at least 4, and disease duration under 3 months. Germline loops: CDR1 LNHDA, CDR2 SQIVND (reference sequence). This CDR3 region has 12 residues. V was shortened by 7 bases and J by 5 bases, with 9 bases between the two germline ends. The sample taken for sequencing was blood. The J gene is TRBJ1-5, the V gene TRBV19; D is unresolved. This sequence originates from a man aged 30 to 45 with Graves' ophthalmopathy. The CDR3 nucleotides read TGTGCCAGTAAATCGTTCGATCAGCCCCAGCATTTT. Translation: CASKSFDQPQHF.